One and the same sample provided the 13 T cell receptor beta chains below, sequenced in a study of shared clonotypes between healthy human individuals. Using immunoSEQ multiplex PCR, the repertoire was profiled, and TCRdb retains in-frame clones only, with some absent. The profile shows about 1.5 million clones, around 98% of them singletons. Sequencing was carried out using naive CD4+ T cells sorted from blood. Sample subset: CD45RA+ positively selected. These receptors came from a man younger than 40 in good health.

V is TRBV7-2 and J is TRBJ1-1; unclear D gene. The CDR3 has 14 residues. The ends were cut back, 4 bases at V and 4 bases at J, with 13 bases in the middle. Germline values: CDR1 SGHTA, CDR2 FQGNSA. The CDR3 sequence is CASSSNSAGTEAFF. The CDR3 DNA reads as TGTGCCAGCAGCTCCAATAGCGCAGGCACTGAAGCTTTCTTT. Full variable domain (missing parts from reference TRBV7-2 and TRBJ1-1): GAGVSQSPSNKVTEKGKDVELRCDPISGHTALYWYRQSLGQGLEFLIYFQGNSAPDKSGLPSDRFSAERTGGSVSTLTIQRTQQEDSAVYLCASSSNSAGTEAFFGQGTRLTVV.

The chain uses TRBV10-3 and TRBJ1-2, with TRBD1 matching over 7 bases. CDR3 size: 13 residues. J was trimmed by 7 bases and V by 6 bases; bases with no gene match: 8. Germline CDR1 ENHRY, CDR2 SYGVKD. The CDR3 sequence is CAIRGGIEAGYTF. The DNA of the CDR3 is TGTGCCATCAGAGGGGGCATAGAAGCTGGCTACACCTTC.

J is TRBJ1-4 and V is TRBV6-5; TRBD1 matches at 8 bases. Germline CDR1 MNHEY, CDR2 SVGAGI. CDR3 size: 15 residues. V was pared by 4 bases and J by 8 bases, with 9 bases of the junction left unmatched. The CDR3 sequence is CASSLTGTGREKLFF. As DNA, the CDR3 is TGTGCCAGCAGTTTGACGGGGACAGGCAGAGAAAAACTGTTTTTT.

This clone was observed once. V usage is TRBV5-4 and J usage is TRBJ2-7; D may correspond to TRBD1 or TRBD2 (5 bases each). Germline values: CDR1 SGHNT, CDR2 YYREEE (reference sequence). Trimming stripped 3 bases from V and 3 bases from J, with 13 bases between. The CDR3 length is 14 residues. CDR3 sequence (DNA): TGTGCCAGCAGCTCCGGGACGGGTTACTACGAGCAGTACTTC. This encodes CASSSGTGYYEQYF.

J is TRBJ2-5 and V is TRBV15, with TRBD1 matching 10 bases. The CDR3 extends over 15 amino acids. Germline V gene data show CDR1 as LNHNV and CDR2 as YYDKDF (reference sequence). The J segment lost 4 bases and the V segment lost 3 bases, leaving 5 bases of the junction unmatched. The CDR3 sequence is CATSRTGGPGETQYF. The DNA for the CDR3 is TGTGCCACCAGCAGGACAGGGGGCCCGGGAGAGACCCAGTACTTC.

This chain joins TRBV7-9 and TRBJ2-7; 15 positions agree with TRBD2. The CDR3 loop spans 18 amino acids. J was trimmed by 2 bases and V by 3 bases; bases with no gene match: 8. CDR1 is SEHNR, CDR2 FQNEAQ, per germline (reference sequence). The CDR3 DNA follows: TGTGCCAGCAGCTTGGGGGGACTAGCGGGAGGTCAGCCCTACGAGCAGTACTTC. Protein: CASSLGGLAGGQPYEQYF.

The V gene is TRBV7-8, the J gene TRBJ1-1; 7 nucleotides agree with TRBD1. Germline assignment: CDR1 SGHVS and CDR2 FQNEAQ. Trimming took 2 bases from V and 11 from J; bases not matched to a gene: 14. This CDR3 comprises 15 residues. The CDR3 protein is CASSLYRGNGGLAFF. CDR3 coding DNA: TGTGCCAGCAGCTTATACAGGGGAAACGGAGGTCTGGCTTTCTTT.

The rearrangement uses TRBV29-1 and TRBJ2-1; possible D gene TRBD2, 5 bases. Trimming removed 4 bases at V and 6 bases at J, with 10 bases between. This CDR3 region has 12 residues. Germline V gene lookup returns CDR1 SQVTM and CDR2 ANQGSEA. The DNA of the CDR3 is TGCAGCGTTGTTCCGAGGGTCAATGAGCAGTTCTTC. It encodes CSVVPRVNEQFF.

The chain has TRBV19 and TRBJ1-2, with D unresolved. V was shortened by 3 bases and J by 5 bases, with 10 bases between the two germline ends. CDR3 size: 13 residues. Germline V gene data show CDR1 as LNHDA and CDR2 as SQIVND (reference sequence). The CDR3 DNA sequence: TGTGCCAGTAGTATTAACGGACTATATGGCTACACCTTC. It yields the protein CASSINGLYGYTF.

This clone showed up just once. The chain joins TRBV2 to TRBJ2-2, with D unclear. The CDR3 sequence is 14 residues long. The V end lost 5 bases, the J end lost 3 bases, and 10 bases lay between the germline ends. Germline CDR1 is SNHLY and CDR2 is FYNNEI. Here the CDR3 DNA reads TGTGCCAGCAGTTACCAGCATGACACCGGGGAGCTGTTTTTT. This sequence encodes CASSYQHDTGELFF.

The J gene is TRBJ2-6, the V gene TRBV15; 9 bases agree with TRBD1. After removal of 0 bases from V and 0 bases from J, the junction contained 6 bases not matched to a gene. CDR1 is LNHNV, CDR2 YYDKDF, per germline (reference sequence). The CDR3 is 19 residues long. CDR3 loop: CATSRDRDREVSGANVLTF. CDR3 sequence (DNA): TGTGCCACCAGCAGAGATAGGGACAGGGAAGTCTCTGGGGCCAACGTCCTGACTTTC.

V and J are TRBV5-4 and TRBJ2-5; TRBD1 aligns across 8 bases. The trim removed 0 bases at V and 5 bases at J, leaving 6 bases unmatched. Germline CDR1 is SGHNT and CDR2 is YYREEE (reference sequence). The CDR3 covers 15 residues. The CDR3 bases are TGTGCCAGCAGCTTGGCCGAACAGGGGGTCGAGACCCAGTACTTC. This sequence encodes CASSLAEQGVETQYF.

Here the CDR3 reads CASSHKGATEAFF. The CDR3 DNA follows: TGTGCCAGTAGTCATAAGGGTGCCACTGAAGCTTTCTTT. The V and J genes are TRBV19 and TRBJ1-1, with unresolved D. Germline CDR1 and CDR2: LNHDA and SQIVND (reference sequence). Trimming left V 5 bases short and J 4 bases short, with 11 bases between. This CDR3 is 13 amino acids long.